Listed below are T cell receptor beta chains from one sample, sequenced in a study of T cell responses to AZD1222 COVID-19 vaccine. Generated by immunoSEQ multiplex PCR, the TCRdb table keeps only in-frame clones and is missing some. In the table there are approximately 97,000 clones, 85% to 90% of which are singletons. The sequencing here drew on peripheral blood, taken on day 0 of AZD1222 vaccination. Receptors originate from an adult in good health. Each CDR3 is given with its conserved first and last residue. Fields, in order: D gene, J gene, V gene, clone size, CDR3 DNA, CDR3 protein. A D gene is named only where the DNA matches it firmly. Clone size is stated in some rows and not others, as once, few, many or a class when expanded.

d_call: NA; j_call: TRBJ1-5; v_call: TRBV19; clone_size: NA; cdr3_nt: TGTGCCAGTAGTGCAGACAGACGCAATCAGCCCCAGCATTTT; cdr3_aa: CASSADRRNQPQHF
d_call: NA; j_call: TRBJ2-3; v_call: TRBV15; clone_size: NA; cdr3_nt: TGTGCCACCGCAGTTGCAGATACGCAGTATTTT; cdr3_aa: CATAVADTQYF
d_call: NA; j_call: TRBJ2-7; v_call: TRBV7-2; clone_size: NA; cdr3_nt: TGTGCCAGCAGCAACCCGAGCTCCTACGAGCAGTACTTC; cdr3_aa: CASSNPSSYEQYF
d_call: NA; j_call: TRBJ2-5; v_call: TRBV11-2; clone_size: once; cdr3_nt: TGTGCCAGCAAAGTACAGGGAGAGACCCAGTACTTC; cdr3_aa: CASKVQGETQYF
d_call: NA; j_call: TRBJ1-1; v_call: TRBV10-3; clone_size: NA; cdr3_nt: TGTGCCACCTTTCAAACAGGTCACACTGAAGCTTTCTTT; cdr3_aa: CATFQTGHTEAFF
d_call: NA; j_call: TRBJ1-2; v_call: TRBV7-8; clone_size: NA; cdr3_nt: TGTGCCAGCAGCCGATTTCGCGGCTACACCTTC; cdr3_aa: CASSRFRGYTF
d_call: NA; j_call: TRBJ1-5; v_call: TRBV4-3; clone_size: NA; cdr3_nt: TGCGCCAGCAGCCAAGATCGTGCGGGTTATCAGCCCCAGCATTTT; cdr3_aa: CASSQDRAGYQPQHF
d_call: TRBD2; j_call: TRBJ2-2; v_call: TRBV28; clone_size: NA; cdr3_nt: TGTGCCAGCAGTTTGCGGGGGGGCTGGGACACCGGGGAGCTGTTTTTT; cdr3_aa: CASSLRGGWDTGELFF
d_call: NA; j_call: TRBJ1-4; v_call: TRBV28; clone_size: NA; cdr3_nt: TGTGCCAGCAGTTTGTCAGGGTCGGATGAAAAACTGTTTTTT; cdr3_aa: CASSLSGSDEKLFF
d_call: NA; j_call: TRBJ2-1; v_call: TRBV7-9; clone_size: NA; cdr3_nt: TGTGCCAGCAGCTTAGGGTCCCCCAATGAGCAGTTCTTC; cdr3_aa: CASSLGSPNEQFF
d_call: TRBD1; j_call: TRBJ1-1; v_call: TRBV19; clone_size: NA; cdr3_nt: TGTGCCAGTAGTTCGACAGGGGGGAACACTGAAGCTTTCTTT; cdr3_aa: CASSSTGGNTEAFF
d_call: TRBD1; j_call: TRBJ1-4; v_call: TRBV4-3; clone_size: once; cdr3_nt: TGCGCCAGCAGCCCCCGAGCAGGGGGTGAAAAACTGTTTTTT; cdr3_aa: CASSPRAGGEKLFF
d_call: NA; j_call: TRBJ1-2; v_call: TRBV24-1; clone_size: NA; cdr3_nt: TGTGCCACCAGTGATTTCAGCTATGGCTACACCTTC; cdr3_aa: CATSDFSYGYTF
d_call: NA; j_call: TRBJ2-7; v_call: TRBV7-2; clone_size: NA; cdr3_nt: TGTGCCAGCAGCTTACGCGACGGGGGGCGGTCCTACGAGCAGTACTTC; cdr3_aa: CASSLRDGGRSYEQYF
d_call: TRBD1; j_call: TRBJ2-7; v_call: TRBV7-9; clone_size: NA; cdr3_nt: TGTGCCAGCAGCTACGGGACAGGGGCCTCCTACGAGCAGTACTTC; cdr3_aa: CASSYGTGASYEQYF
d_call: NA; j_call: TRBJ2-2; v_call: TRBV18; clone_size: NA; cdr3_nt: TGTGCCAGCTCCCACCGCGGGCCCCCCCCCAGGAGGGAGTTGAACACCGGGGAGCTGTTTTTT; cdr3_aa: CASSHRGPPPRRELNTGELFF
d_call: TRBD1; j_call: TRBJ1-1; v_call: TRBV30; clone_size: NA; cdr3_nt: TGTGCCTGGAGGACAGGGCGGACTGAAGCTTTCTTT; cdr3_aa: CAWRTGRTEAFF
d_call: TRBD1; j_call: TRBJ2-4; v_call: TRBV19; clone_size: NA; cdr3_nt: TGTGCCAGTAGTCCCCATTCGGGACAGGGAGCTAAAAACATTCAGTACTTC; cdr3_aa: CASSPHSGQGAKNIQYF
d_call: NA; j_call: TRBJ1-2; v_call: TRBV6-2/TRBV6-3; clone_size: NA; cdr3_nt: TGTGCCAGCACCCCCGAGGGGTTTATTGGTGGCTACACCTTC; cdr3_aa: CASTPEGFIGGYTF
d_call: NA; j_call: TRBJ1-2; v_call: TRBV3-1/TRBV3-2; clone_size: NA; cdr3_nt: TGTGCCAGCAGTTCGAGATCCTCAACAGGCTCCTATGGCTACACCTTC; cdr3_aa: CASSSRSSTGSYGYTF
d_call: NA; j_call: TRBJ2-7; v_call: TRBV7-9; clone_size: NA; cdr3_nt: TGTGCCAGCAGCTCGCTAGACAGGGGAGGGGCCTACGAGCAGTACTTC; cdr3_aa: CASSSLDRGGAYEQYF
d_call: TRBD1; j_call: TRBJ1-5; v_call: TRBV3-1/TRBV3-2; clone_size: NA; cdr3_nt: TGTGCCAGCAGCCAAGATCTGACAGGGATAAATCAGCCCCAGCATTTT; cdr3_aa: CASSQDLTGINQPQHF
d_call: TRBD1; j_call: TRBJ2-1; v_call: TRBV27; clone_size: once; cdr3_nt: TGTGCCAGCAGAGAGACAGGGTTGAATGAGCAGTTCTTC; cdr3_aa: CASRETGLNEQFF
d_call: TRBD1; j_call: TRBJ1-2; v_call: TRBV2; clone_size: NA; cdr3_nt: TGTGCCAGCAGTCTAAGGACAGGAGGGGTCTATGGCTACACCTTC; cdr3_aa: CASSLRTGGVYGYTF
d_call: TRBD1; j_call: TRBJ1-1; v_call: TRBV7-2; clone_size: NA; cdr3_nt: TGTGCCAGCAGCCTACAGGGGTCAAACACTGAAGCTTTCTTT; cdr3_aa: CASSLQGSNTEAFF
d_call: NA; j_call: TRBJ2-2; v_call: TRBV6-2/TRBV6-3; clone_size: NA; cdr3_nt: TGTGCCAGCAGTTACCGTCAAGACTTCACCGGGGAGCTGTTTTTT; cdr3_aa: CASSYRQDFTGELFF
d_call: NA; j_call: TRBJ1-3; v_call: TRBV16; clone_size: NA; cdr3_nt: TGTGCCAGCAGCCAACTTCCCGGAAACTCTGGAAACACCATATATTTT; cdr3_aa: CASSQLPGNSGNTIYF
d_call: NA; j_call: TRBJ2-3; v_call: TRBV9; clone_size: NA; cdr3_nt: TGTGCCAGCAGCGTAGTAGGTCTCCCATCGGATACGCAGTATTTT; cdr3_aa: CASSVVGLPSDTQYF
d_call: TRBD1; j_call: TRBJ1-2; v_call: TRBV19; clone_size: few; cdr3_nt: TGTGCCAGTAGTATAGGCCGGACAGGGGGCTATGGCTACACCTTC; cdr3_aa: CASSIGRTGGYGYTF
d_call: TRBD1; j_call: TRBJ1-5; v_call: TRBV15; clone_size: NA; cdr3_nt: TGTGCCACCAGCAGATCGGGACAGGGGATTCAGCCCCAGCATTTT; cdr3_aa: CATSRSGQGIQPQHF
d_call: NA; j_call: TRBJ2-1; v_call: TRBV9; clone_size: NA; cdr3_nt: TGTGCCAGCAGCGTAGAGTTGAGCTCCTACAATGAGCAGTTCTTC; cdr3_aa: CASSVELSSYNEQFF
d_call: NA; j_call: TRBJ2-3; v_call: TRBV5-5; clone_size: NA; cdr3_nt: TGTGCCAGCAGCCTTGGACTAAGCACAGATACGCAGTATTTT; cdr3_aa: CASSLGLSTDTQYF
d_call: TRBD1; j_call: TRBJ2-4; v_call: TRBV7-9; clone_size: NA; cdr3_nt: TGTGCCAGCAGGGCGGGACAGGGGGGCATTCAGTACTTC; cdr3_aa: CASRAGQGGIQYF
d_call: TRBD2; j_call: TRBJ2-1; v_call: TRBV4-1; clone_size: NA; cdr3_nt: TGCGCCAGCAGCCAAGAGGGATCTAGCGGGGGGTTATACAATGAGCAGTTCTTC; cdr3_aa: CASSQEGSSGGLYNEQFF
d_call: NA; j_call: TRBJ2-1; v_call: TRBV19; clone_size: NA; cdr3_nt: TGTGCCAGTAGTTCACTCCAGCCAGGCAATGAGCAGTTCTTC; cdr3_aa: CASSSLQPGNEQFF
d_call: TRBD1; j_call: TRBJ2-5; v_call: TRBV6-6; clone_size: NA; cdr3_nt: TGTGCCAGCAGGGGACAGAACCAAGAGACCCAGTACTTC; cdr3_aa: CASRGQNQETQYF
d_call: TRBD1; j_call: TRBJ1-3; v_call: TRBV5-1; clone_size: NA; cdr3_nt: TGCGCCAGCAGCCTCGGGACAGCCGGAAACACCATATATTTT; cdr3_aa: CASSLGTAGNTIYF
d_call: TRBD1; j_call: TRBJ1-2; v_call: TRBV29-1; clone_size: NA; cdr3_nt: TGCAGCGTTGAACCAGGGGGCGTCTATGGCTACACCTTC; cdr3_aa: CSVEPGGVYGYTF
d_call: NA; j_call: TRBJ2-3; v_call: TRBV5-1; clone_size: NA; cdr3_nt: TGCGCCAGCAGCCCCTCAGGGGTTTCTAGCACAGATACGCAGTATTTT; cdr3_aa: CASSPSGVSSTDTQYF
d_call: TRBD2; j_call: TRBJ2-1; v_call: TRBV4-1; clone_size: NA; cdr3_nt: TGCGCCAGCAGCCAAGGGACTAGCGGGAATACCTACAATGAGCAGTTCTTC; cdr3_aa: CASSQGTSGNTYNEQFF
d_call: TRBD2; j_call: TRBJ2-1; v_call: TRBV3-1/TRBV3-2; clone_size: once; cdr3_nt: TGTGCCAGCAGCCAAGGACTAGCGGTTCGGAATGAGCAGTTCTTC; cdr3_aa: CASSQGLAVRNEQFF
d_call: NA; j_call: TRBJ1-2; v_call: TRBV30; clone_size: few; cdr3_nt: TGTGCCTGGAAAGGGCAGGGAGCCTATGGCTACACCTTC; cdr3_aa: CAWKGQGAYGYTF
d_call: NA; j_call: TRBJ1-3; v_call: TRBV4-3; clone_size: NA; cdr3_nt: TGCGCCAGCAGCCAAGATCTGGCGGGCGGGCGCACCATATATTTT; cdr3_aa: CASSQDLAGGRTIYF
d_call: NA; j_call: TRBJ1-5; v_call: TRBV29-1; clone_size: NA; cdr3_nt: TGCAGCGTTCGGGACACCAATCAGCCCCAGCATTTT; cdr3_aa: CSVRDTNQPQHF
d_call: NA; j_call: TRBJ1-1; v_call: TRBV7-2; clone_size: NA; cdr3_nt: TGTGCCAGCAGCTTAGGCAGGGGCGGTGAAGCTTTCTTT; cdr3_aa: CASSLGRGGEAFF